This TCR beta chain was identified in a study of spatial heterogeneity in lung cancer. Study details: There were 65 or so donors, all of them untreated patients with early-stage non-small cell lung cancer. Study-wide points: Whereas they appeared in blood less at follow-up, ubiquitous expanded tumor TCRs appeared there more at resection.

A distinct unique molecular identifier was carried by each TCR cDNA molecule. MiXCR was run by TCRdb on the 5' RACE reads, yielding one entry per CDR3 protein. The sample comprises 95,000 to 130,000 distinct CDR3 sequences, approximately 12% of which are singletons, and roughly 17% rests with the top ten. This clonotype appeared a few times. Its antigen is unidentified. Time point noted: blood at routine non-recurrence follow-up after resection. Unsorted tumor, nontumor lung tissue or cryopreserved PBMC supplied the whole RNA. The material was PBMCs, obtained at follow-up. The sequence came from a male donor with early-stage non-small cell lung cancer.

The CDR3: CASSEEESYGYTF. CDR3 coding DNA: TGTGCCAGCAGTGAAGAGGAGAGCTATGGCTACACCTTC. V gene TRBV2 combines with J gene TRBJ1-2, with D unresolved. The CDR3 spans 13 residues. In germline, CDR1 is SNHLY, CDR2 FYNNEI. V was shortened by 1 base and J by 4 bases, with 7 bases between the two germline ends.